The T cell receptor beta chain described here comes from a study of CD8+ T cells in alopecia areata. Study results and caveats: Among patients, TCR sharing was less clear than in mice, a difference possibly due in part to HLA diversity in the patient population.

This CDR3 has 14 amino acids. The V and J ends lost 0 bases and 3 bases respectively, with 9 bases between them. Germline loops: CDR1 PRHDT, CDR2 FYEKMQ (reference sequence). Sequencing relied on a cDNA template that was reverse transcribed from extracted RNA. Using immunoSEQ multiplex PCR, the repertoire was profiled, and TCRdb retains in-frame clones only, with some absent. There are about 150,000 clones in the sample; less than 65% occur only once, and roughly 19% lies in the top ten. This clone has a handful of counts. The antigen remains undetermined. Sequences were derived from CD8+ T cells sorted from blood, sampled at week 0. The sequence was obtained from a human donor with alopecia areata. V usage is TRBV13 and J usage is TRBJ2-7; D gene ambiguous. CDR3 loop: CASSLGRAGYEQYF. DNA of the CDR3: TGTGCCAGCAGCTTAGGCCGGGCAGGCTACGAGCAGTACTTC.